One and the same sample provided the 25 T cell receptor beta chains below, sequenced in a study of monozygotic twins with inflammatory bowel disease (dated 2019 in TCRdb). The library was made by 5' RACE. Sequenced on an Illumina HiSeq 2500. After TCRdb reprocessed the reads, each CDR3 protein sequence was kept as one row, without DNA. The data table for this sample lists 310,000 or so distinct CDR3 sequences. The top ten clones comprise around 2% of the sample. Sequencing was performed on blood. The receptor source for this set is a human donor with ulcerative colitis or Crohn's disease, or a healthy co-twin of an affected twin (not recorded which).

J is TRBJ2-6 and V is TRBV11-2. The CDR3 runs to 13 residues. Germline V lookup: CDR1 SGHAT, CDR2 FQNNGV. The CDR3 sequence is CAGRIPGANVLTF.

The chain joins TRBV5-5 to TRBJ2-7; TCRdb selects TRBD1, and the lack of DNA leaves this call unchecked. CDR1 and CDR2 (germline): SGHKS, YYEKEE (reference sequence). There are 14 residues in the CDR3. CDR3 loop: CASSQTGNSYEQYF.

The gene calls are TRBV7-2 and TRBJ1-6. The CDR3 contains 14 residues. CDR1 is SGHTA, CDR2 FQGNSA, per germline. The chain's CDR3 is CASSSPGVDSPLHF.

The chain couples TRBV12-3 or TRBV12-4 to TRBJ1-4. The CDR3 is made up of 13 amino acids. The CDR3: CASSQGRGEKLFF.

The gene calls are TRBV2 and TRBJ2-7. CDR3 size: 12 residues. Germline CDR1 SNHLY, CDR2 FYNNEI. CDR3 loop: CASSDIYYEQYF.

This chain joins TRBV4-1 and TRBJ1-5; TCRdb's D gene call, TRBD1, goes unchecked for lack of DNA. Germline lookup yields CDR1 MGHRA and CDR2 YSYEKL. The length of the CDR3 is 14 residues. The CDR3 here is CASSDGQGNQPQHF.

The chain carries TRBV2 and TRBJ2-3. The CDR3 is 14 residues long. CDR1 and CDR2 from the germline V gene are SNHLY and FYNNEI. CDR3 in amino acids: CASSERQYTDTQYF.

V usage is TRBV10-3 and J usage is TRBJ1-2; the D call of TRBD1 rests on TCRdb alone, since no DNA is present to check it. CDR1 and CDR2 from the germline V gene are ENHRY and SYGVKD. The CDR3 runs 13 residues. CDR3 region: CAISPGTDYGYTF.

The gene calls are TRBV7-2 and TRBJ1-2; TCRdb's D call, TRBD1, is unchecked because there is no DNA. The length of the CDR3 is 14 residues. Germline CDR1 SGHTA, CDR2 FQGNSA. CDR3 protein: CASTLDRGLVGYTF. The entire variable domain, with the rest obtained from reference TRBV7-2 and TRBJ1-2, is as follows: GAGVSQSPSNKVTEKGKDVELRCDPISGHTALYWYRQSLGQGLEFLIYFQGNSAPDKSGLPSDRFSAERTGGSVSTLTIQRTQQEDSAVYLCASTLDRGLVGYTFGSGTRLTVV.

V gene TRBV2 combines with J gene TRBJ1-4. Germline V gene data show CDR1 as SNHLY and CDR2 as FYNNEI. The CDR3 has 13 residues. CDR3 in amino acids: CATKGILIEKLLF.

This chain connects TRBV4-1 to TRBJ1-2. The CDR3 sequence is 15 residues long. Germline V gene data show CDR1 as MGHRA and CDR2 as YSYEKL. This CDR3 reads CASSQGWEGAGGYTF.

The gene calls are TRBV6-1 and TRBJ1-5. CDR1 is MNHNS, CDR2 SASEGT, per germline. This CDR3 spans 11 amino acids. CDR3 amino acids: CASSAVSDQHF.

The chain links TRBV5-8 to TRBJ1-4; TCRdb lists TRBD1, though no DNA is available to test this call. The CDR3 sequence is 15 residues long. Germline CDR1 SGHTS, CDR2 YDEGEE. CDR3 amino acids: CASSLEGGVGEKLFF.

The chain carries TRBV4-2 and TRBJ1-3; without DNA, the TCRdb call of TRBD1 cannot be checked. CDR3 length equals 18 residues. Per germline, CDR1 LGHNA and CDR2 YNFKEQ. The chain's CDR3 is CASSQDSKGATSGNTIYF.

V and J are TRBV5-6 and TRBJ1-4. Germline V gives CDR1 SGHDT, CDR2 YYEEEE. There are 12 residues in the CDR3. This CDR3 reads CASSLASEKLFF.

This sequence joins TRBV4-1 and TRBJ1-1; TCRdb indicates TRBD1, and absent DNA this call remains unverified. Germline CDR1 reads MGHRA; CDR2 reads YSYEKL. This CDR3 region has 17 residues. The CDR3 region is CASSQGPTAIMNTEAFF.

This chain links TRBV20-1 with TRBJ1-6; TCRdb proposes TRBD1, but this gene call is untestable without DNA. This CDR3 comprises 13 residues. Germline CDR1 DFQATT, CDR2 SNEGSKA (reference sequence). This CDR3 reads CSARDDWGGSLHF.

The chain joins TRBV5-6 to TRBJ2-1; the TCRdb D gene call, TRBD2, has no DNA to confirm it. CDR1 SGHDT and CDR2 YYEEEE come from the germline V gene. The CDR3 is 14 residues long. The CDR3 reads CASRLWGGPDEQFF.

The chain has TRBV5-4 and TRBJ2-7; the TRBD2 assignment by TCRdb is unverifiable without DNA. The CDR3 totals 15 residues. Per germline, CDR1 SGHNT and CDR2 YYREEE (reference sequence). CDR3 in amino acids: CASSIRDSQAYEQYF.

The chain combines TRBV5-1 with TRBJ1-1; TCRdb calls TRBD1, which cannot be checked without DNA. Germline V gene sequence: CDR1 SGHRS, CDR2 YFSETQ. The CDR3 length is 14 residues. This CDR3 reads CASNTGTGNTEAFF.

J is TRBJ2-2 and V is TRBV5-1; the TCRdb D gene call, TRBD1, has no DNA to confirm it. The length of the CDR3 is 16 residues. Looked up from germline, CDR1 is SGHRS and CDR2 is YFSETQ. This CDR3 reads CASSAREAKNTGELFF.

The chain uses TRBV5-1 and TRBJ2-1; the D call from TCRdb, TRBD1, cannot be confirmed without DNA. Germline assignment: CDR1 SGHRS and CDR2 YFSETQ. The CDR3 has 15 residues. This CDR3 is CASSGGQGASNEQFF.

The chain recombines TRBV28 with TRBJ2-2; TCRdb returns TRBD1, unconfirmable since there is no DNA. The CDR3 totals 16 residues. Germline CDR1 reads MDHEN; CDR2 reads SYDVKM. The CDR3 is CASSFFRRETTGELFF. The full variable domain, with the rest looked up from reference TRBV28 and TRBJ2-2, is DVKVTQSSRYLVKRTGEKVFLECVQDMDHENMFWYRQDPGLGLRLIYFSYDVKMKEKGDIPEGYSVSREKKERFSLILESASTNQTSMYLCASSFFRRETTGELFFGEGSRLTVL.

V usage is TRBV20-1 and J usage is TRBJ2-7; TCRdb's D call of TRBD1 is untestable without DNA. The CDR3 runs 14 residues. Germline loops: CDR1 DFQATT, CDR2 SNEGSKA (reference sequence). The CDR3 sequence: CSARDIQGTYEQYF.

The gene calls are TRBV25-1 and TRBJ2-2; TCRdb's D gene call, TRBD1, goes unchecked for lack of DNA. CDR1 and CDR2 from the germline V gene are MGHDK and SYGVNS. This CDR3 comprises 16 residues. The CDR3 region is CASNDPGQGSTGELFF.